A single sample is the source of the 30 T cell receptor beta chains below, sequenced in a study of breast tumors, draining lymph nodes, adjacent tissues. TCRdb analysed the multiplex PCR reads with MiXCR anew, one entry per CDR3 protein. The table has 100,000 or so distinct CDR3 sequences, around 20% seen once; the top ten hold roughly 1.3%. Samples came from axillary lymph nodes draining the breast cancer. Sequenced material: axillary lymph node tissue. These receptors originate from a female donor with breast cancer. Some clones in this sample may be carry-over from other donors' samples.

Ten or more counts support this clonotype. V is TRBV2 and J is TRBJ2-1; perhaps TRBD2 as D (7 bases). CDR3 size: 14 residues. Germline lookup yields CDR1 SNHLY and CDR2 FYNNEI. With 6 bases removed from V and 4 bases from J, the gap between germline ends came to 13 bases. CDR3 region: CASRGRGEYNEQFF. The CDR3 coding sequence is TGTGCCAGCAGGGGGAGGGGGGAATACAATGAGCAGTTCTTC.

This clonotype was observed at least ten times. V usage is TRBV5-8 and J usage is TRBJ2-5; D ambiguous. Trimming shortened V by 0 bases and J by 5 bases, and 8 bases separated the two germline ends. This CDR3 has 13 residues. The germline V gene encodes CDR1 SGHTS and CDR2 YDEGEE. CDR3 sequence: CASSLAGWETQYF. The CDR3 coding sequence is TGTGCCAGCAGCTTGGCCGGGTGGGAGACCCAGTACTTC.

In this sample, this clonotype turned up many times. This chain joins TRBV7-2 and TRBJ2-2, with 12 positions matching TRBD2. The V gene end was trimmed by 6 bases and the J gene end by 4 bases; junction bases not matched to a gene: 12. The V gene's germline CDR1 is SGHTA and CDR2 FQGNSA. CDR3 length equals 18 residues. The CDR3 DNA reads TGTGCCAGCAGTAACGATCCCCTACTAGCGGGAGGCACCGGGGAGCTGTTTTTT. Protein: CASSNDPLLAGGTGELFF.

This clonotype came up many times. The chain joins TRBV11-1 to TRBJ1-6; unclear D gene. The CDR3 totals 14 residues. Per germline, CDR1 SGHAT and CDR2 FQDESV (reference sequence). Trimming shortened V by 1 base and J by 6 bases, and 7 bases separated the two germline ends. The CDR3 DNA is TGTGCCAGCAGCTTAGGGGCGATTAATTCACCCCTCCACTTT. This translates into CASSLGAINSPLHF. The full variable domain, rest sourced from reference TRBV11-1 and TRBJ1-6, is EAEVAQSPRYKITEKSQAVAFWCDPISGHATLYWYRQILGQGPELLVQFQDESVVDDSQLPKDRFSAERLKGVDSTLKIQPAELGDSAMYLCASSLGAINSPLHFGNGTRLTVT.

This clonotype was observed a single time. It may be a read error: a sequence one base away is much more abundant. This CDR3 is missing its conserved last phenylalanine or tryptophan, likely due to a read error. The rearrangement joins TRBV7-2 to TRBJ1-2; TRBD1 matches at 9 bases. This CDR3 comprises 13 residues. Germline CDR1 is SGHTA and CDR2 is FQGNSA. V shed 1 base, J shed 8 bases, and the junction held 2 bases outside the gene matches. The CDR3 DNA sequence: TGTGCCAGCAGCTTAGGAGACAGGGGGGGCTACACCTCC. Encoded protein: CASSLGDRGGYTS.

This clonotype was seen many times. The chain couples TRBV7-2 to TRBJ2-2, with TRBD2 identical over 11 bases. The J segment lost 6 bases and the V segment lost 5 bases, leaving 8 bases of the junction unmatched. The CDR3 consists of 16 residues. The germline V gene encodes CDR1 SGHTA and CDR2 FQGNSA. The CDR3 sequence: CASSAPGTSGSGELFF. The CDR3 DNA reads TGTGCCAGCAGCGCCCCCGGGACTAGCGGTTCCGGGGAGCTGTTTTTT.

This clonotype occurred many times. J is TRBJ2-1 and V is TRBV7-3, with D perhaps TRBD1 (6 bases). Trimming stripped 3 bases from V and 4 bases from J, with 13 bases between. CDR3 size: 15 residues. CDR1 is SGHTA and CDR2 is FQGTGA in the germline V gene. The CDR3 reads CASSFGGGSYNEQFF. CDR3 DNA: TGTGCCAGCAGCTTTGGTGGGGGCTCGTACAATGAGCAGTTCTTC.

This clonotype was counted at least ten times. This rearrangement joins TRBV29-1 to TRBJ2-7, with a weak D call TRBD1 (5 bases). The germline CDR1 and CDR2 sequences are SQVTM and ANQGSEA. The CDR3 spans 12 residues. Trimming took off 4 bases at V and 6 bases at J, with 13 bases between the two ends. The CDR3 DNA sequence: TGCAGCGTTGGAGGTCAGGGAATCGAGCAGTACTTC. Amino acids: CSVGGQGIEQYF.

This clonotype occurred many times. V gene TRBV15 combines with J gene TRBJ1-2; D unclear. V was trimmed by 8 bases and J by 2 bases, leaving 18 bases between them. This CDR3 is 15 amino acids long. Looked up from germline, CDR1 is LNHNV and CDR2 is YYDKDF (reference sequence). In DNA, the CDR3 is TGTGCCACCTCCGAAGATTCGCCGTGGAACTATGGCTACACCTTC. Residues: CATSEDSPWNYGYTF.

This clonotype was counted once. A single base separates this from a much larger clone, so it may be a read error. The J gene is TRBJ2-2, the V gene TRBV29-1; D possibly uses TRBD1 or TRBD2 (5 bases each). The CDR3 length is 16 residues. The germline gives CDR1 SQVTM, CDR2 ANQGSEA. CDR3 nucleotides: TGCAGCGGTGCTAATAAAGCGGACATCTGGGCCGGGGAGCTGTCTTTT. Its translation is CSGANKADIWAGELSF.

This clonotype appeared a single time. Since a much larger clone is just one base distant, this may be a read error. The rearrangement links TRBV6-2 or TRBV6-3 to TRBJ1-2; D might be TRBD1 (6 bases). From germline, CDR1 is MNHEY and CDR2 SVGEGT. With 8 bases removed from V and 2 bases from J, the gap between germline ends came to 9 bases. There are 12 residues in the CDR3. The CDR3 reads CASGDRNYGYTF. CDR3 in DNA: TGTGCCAGCGGTGACAGGAACTATGGCTACACCTTC.

The V and J genes are TRBV20-1 and TRBJ2-3; no reliable D call. V dropped 3 bases and J dropped 5 bases, with 18 bases sitting between them. CDR1 is DFQATT, CDR2 SNEGSKA, per germline (reference sequence). The CDR3 loop spans 15 amino acids. The CDR3 region has the DNA TGCAGTGCTAGCTCCCTACTACTTTGGGGAGATACGCAGTATTTT. Translation: CSASSLLLWGDTQYF.

This clonotype is a singleton in its sample. This may arise from a read error, as a much more abundant clone is one base away. The chain joins TRBV7-3 to TRBJ1-2; 8 bases map to TRBD1. This CDR3 comprises 15 residues. Germline CDR1 SGHTA, CDR2 FQGTGA. V was pared by 8 bases and J by 7 bases, with 15 bases of the junction left unmatched. DNA for the CDR3: TGTGCCAGCGGCCCGGGACAGGCAAAAGGAAGTGGCTACACCTTC. Translated: CASGPGQAKGSGYTF.

A remark on this clonotype: This clone may be a read error of a much larger clone one base away. The CDR3 region is CASSSPLSFRETQYF. CDR3 in DNA: TGTGCCAGCAGTTCCCCATTGTCGTTCCGAGAGACCCAGTACTTC. This rearrangement joins TRBV27 to TRBJ2-5; D unclear. The CDR3 has 15 amino acids. In germline, CDR1 is MNHEY, CDR2 SMNVEV (reference sequence). V gave up 4 bases and J gave up 4 bases, with 16 bases separating them.

In its sample, this clonotype was seen many times. V is TRBV3-1 and J is TRBJ2-3; no clear D. This CDR3 is built from 14 residues. V lost 2 bases and J 8 bases, leaving 14 bases between the germline ends. The germline V gene has CDR1 LGHDT and CDR2 YNNKEL (reference sequence). The CDR3 nucleotides are TGTGCCAGCAGCCAAACGCGCGGTATGGGTACGCAGTATTTT. Translating it yields CASSQTRGMGTQYF.

The chain combines TRBV7-9 with TRBJ1-1; D is unresolved. CDR1 is SEHNR, CDR2 FQNEAQ, per germline (reference sequence). The CDR3 has 14 amino acids. Trimming removed 2 bases at V and 4 bases at J, with 11 bases between. CDR3 nucleotide sequence: TGTGCCAGCAGCTTAAGAGGGATTAGCACTGAAGCTTTCTTT. This sequence encodes CASSLRGISTEAFF.

Details on this clonotype: A much larger clone is a single base away; this may be a read error. The chain combines TRBV20-1 with TRBJ2-5; either TRBD1 or TRBD2 may fit D (7 bases each). The V and J ends lost 4 bases and 7 bases respectively, with 16 bases between them. CDR1 and CDR2 from the germline V gene are DFQATT and SNEGSKA (reference sequence). The CDR3 contains 13 residues. CDR3 loop: CSAKFPGGGTQYF. The CDR3 coding sequence is TGCAGTGCTAAGTTCCCAGGGGGGGGGACCCAGTACTTC.

Ten or more counts support this clonotype. CDR3 sequence (DNA): TGCAGTGCTAGCGACAGGGTTGGCGGCTACACCTTC. Translation gives CSASDRVGGYTF. The V call is TRBV20-1, the J call TRBJ1-2; TRBD1 aligns across 7 bases. Germline-derived CDR1 and CDR2 are DFQATT and SNEGSKA (reference sequence). CDR3 length: 12 amino acids. J gave up 8 bases and V 3 bases, and 6 bases lay outside the gene matches.

This clonotype has at least ten counts. This rearrangement joins TRBV13 to TRBJ2-2; 9 bases align to TRBD2. Germline V lookup: CDR1 PRHDT, CDR2 FYEKMQ (reference sequence). There are 18 residues in the CDR3. Trimming removed 0 bases from V and 0 bases from J; junction bases left unmatched: 5. In DNA form, the CDR3 reads TGTGCCAGCAGCTTAGGGCTAGCGGGGCACCCGAACACCGGGGAGCTGTTTTTT. Protein sequence: CASSLGLAGHPNTGELFF.

In its sample, this clonotype was seen many times. This sequence joins TRBV20-1 and TRBJ2-1, with TRBD2 identical over 9 bases. Trimming at V came to 7 bases and at J to 6 bases, leaving 4 bases not matched to a gene. This CDR3 contains 12 residues. Germline lookup yields CDR1 DFQATT and CDR2 SNEGSKA (reference sequence). The CDR3 nucleotides read TGCAGTGTTAGGCGGGGGGGCAATGAGCAGTTCTTC. As protein: CSVRRGGNEQFF.

In its sample, this clonotype was seen many times. The rearrangement uses TRBV2 and TRBJ1-4; TRBD1 aligns across 8 bases. The CDR3 runs to 14 residues. V lost 6 bases, J lost 7 bases, and 7 bases stayed unmatched. Germline CDR1 and CDR2: SNHLY and FYNNEI. The chain's CDR3 is CASRPSTGGEKLFF. CDR3 sequence (DNA): TGTGCCAGCAGACCTAGTACAGGGGGTGAAAAACTGTTTTTT.

This clonotype was counted at least ten times. The genes are TRBV24-1 and TRBJ2-2; D unclear. The CDR3 loop spans 12 amino acids. V lost 5 bases to trimming and J lost 5 bases, with 5 bases between them. Germline V CDR1 and CDR2: KGHDR, SFDVKD. As DNA, the CDR3 is TGTGCCACCAGTGTGGAGACCGGGGAGCTGTTTTTT. Translation: CATSVETGELFF.

The rearrangement joins TRBV5-1 to TRBJ1-1; 7 nucleotides agree with TRBD1. The CDR3 is 12 residues long. Germline V gives CDR1 SGHRS, CDR2 YFSETQ. Trimming at V came to 4 bases and at J to 9 bases, leaving 6 bases not matched to a gene. CDR3 residues: CASSQGTAQAFF. The CDR3 nucleotides read TGCGCCAGCAGCCAAGGGACAGCCCAAGCTTTCTTT.

This clonotype was recorded at least ten times. V gene TRBV4-2 combines with J gene TRBJ1-5, with no clear D. Germline V gives CDR1 LGHNA, CDR2 YNFKEQ. This CDR3 is built from 15 residues. The V and J ends lost 1 base and 0 bases respectively, with 7 bases between them. Here the CDR3 DNA reads TGTGCCAGCAGCCAAGGAAGCAATAGCAATCAGCCCCAGCATTTT. Translation gives CASSQGSNSNQPQHF.

The chain employs TRBV30 and TRBJ2-3; the D gene is possibly TRBD2 (7 bases). V lost 2 bases and J 6 bases, leaving 21 bases between the germline ends. The CDR3 extends over 16 amino acids. Germline-derived CDR1 and CDR2 are GTSNPN and SVGIG (reference sequence). CDR3 amino acids: CAWSRQGGGNFDTQYF. The CDR3 nucleotides are TGTGCCTGGAGTAGGCAGGGAGGGGGAAACTTTGATACGCAGTATTTT.

As for this clonotype: This may be a read error: a much more frequent sequence differs by one nucleotide. The V call is TRBV4-1, the J call TRBJ2-2; 10 positions agree with TRBD2. The CDR3 runs 15 residues. Germline CDR1 reads MGHRA; CDR2 reads YSYEKL. Here the CDR3 reads CASGQVGLAAGELFF. The CDR3 DNA reads TGCGCCAGCGGCCAAGTAGGACTAGCGGCCGGGGAGCTGTTTTTT.

This clonotype occurred many times. The chain joins TRBV29-1 to TRBJ2-1; D might be TRBD1 or TRBD2, each matching 6 bases. Between the trimmed V and J ends, which lost 1 base and 11 bases, there was a span of 15 bases. Germline values: CDR1 SQVTM, CDR2 ANQGSEA. The length of the CDR3 is 13 residues. CDR3 nucleotide sequence: TGCAGCGTTGAAGGGGGCCACGGGGGCCAGCAGTTCTTC. Translating gives CSVEGGHGGQQFF.

The sample holds many counts of this clonotype. The chain combines TRBV5-6 with TRBJ2-7; D might be TRBD1 (5 bases). This CDR3 spans 12 amino acids. The germline V gene has CDR1 SGHDT and CDR2 YYEEEE. V lost 0 bases to trimming and J lost 7 bases, with 8 bases between them. Here the CDR3 reads CASSLEGWEQYF. The CDR3 bases are TGTGCCAGCAGCTTGGAGGGGTGGGAGCAGTACTTC.

Notes on this clonotype: This may arise from a read error, as a much more abundant clone is one base away. The rearrangement uses TRBV6-1 and TRBJ1-5; D might be TRBD1 (5 bases). The CDR3 has 13 amino acids. V lost 5 bases, J lost 5 bases, and 10 bases lay in between. The germline CDR1 and CDR2 sequences are MNHNS and SASEGT. Written as DNA, the CDR3 is TGTGCCAGCAGTTCCCGGGGGGATCAGCCCCAGCATTTT. Translating gives CASSSRGDQPQHF.

In the case of this clonotype: At one boundary the junction diverges from the germline segment, which might be a read error. The rearrangement links TRBV12-3 or TRBV12-4 to TRBJ1-1; D not resolved. There are 13 residues in the CDR3. Written as DNA, the CDR3 is TGTGCCCGCAGTTCGGTACGGCAAACTGAAGCTTTCTTT. This gives the protein CARSSVRQTEAFF.